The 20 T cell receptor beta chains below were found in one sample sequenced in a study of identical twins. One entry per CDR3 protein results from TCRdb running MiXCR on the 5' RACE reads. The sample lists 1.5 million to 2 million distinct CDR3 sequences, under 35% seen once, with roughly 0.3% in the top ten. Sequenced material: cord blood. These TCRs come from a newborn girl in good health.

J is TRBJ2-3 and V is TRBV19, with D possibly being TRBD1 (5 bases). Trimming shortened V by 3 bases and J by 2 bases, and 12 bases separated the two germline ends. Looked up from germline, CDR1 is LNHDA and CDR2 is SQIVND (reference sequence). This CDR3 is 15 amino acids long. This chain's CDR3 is CASSIGRATTDTQYF. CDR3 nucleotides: TGTGCCAGTAGTATTGGCAGGGCCACCACAGATACGCAGTATTTT.

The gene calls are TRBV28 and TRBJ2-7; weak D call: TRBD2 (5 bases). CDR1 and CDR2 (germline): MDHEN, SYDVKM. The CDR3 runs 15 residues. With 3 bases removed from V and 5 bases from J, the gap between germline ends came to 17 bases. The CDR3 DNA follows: TGTGCCAGCAGTTTGGAACTAGTTGGGGTCCACGAGCAGTACTTC. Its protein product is CASSLELVGVHEQYF.

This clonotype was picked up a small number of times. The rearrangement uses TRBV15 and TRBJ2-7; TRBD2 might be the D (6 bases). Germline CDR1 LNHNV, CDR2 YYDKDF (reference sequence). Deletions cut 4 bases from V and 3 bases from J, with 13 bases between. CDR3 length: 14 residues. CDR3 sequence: CATSKTRSGYEQYF. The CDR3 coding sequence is TGTGCCACCAGCAAGACTAGAAGCGGCTACGAGCAGTACTTC.

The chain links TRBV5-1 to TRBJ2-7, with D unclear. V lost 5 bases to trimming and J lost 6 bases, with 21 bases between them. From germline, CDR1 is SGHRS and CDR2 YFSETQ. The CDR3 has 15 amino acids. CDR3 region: CASRTSLGYGVEQYF. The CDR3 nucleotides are TGCGCCAGCAGAACCTCCCTTGGGTACGGAGTCGAGCAGTACTTC.

DNA for the CDR3: TGTGCCAGCAGGAAAACAGGGGGCACACCCAATCAGCCCCAGCATTTT. It translates to CASRKTGGTPNQPQHF. The chain is built from TRBV12-3 or TRBV12-4 and TRBJ1-5; 9 nucleotides match TRBD1. This CDR3 has 16 residues. V lost 6 bases and J lost 3; bases outside the gene matches: 9.

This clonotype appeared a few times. CDR3 loop: CASTKIGGGRTDTQYF. CDR3 in DNA: TGTGCCAGCACTAAAATTGGGGGGGGGCGCACAGATACGCAGTATTTT. V gene TRBV6-1 combines with J gene TRBJ2-3, with D tentatively TRBD2 (7 bases). The V gene's germline CDR1 is MNHNS and CDR2 SASEGT. The CDR3 extends over 16 amino acids. Trimming pared 7 bases from V and 1 base from J, leaving 18 bases between.

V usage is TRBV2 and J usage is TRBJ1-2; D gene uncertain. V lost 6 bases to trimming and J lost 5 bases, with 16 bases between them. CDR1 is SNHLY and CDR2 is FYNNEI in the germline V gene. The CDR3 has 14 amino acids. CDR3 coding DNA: TGTGCCAGCAGGAATCGGTCCTCGGATTATGGCTACACCTTC. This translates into CASRNRSSDYGYTF.

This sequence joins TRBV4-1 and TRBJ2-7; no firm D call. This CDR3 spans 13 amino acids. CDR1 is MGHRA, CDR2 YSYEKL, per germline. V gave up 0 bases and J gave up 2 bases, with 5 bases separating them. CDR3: CASSQETPYEQYF. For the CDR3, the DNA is TGCGCCAGCAGCCAAGAGACTCCCTACGAGCAGTACTTC.

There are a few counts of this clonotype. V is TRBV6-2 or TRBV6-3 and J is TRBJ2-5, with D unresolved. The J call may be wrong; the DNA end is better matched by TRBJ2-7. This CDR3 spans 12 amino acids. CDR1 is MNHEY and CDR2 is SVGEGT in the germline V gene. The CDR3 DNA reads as TGTGCCAGCAGTTACTATCCCTACGAGCAGTACTTC. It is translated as CASSYYPYEQYF.

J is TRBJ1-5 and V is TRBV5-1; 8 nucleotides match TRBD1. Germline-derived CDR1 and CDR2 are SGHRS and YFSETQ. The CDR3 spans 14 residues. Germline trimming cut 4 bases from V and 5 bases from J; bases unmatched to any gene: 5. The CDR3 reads CASSRTGMDQPQHF. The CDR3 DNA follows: TGCGCCAGCAGCCGGACAGGGATGGATCAGCCCCAGCATTTT.

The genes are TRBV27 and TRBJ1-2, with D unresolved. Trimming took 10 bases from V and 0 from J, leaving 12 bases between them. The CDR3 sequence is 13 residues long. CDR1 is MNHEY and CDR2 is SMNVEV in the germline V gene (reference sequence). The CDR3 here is CATPGDSNYGYTF. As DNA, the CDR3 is TGTGCCACCCCCGGTGATTCTAACTATGGCTACACCTTC.

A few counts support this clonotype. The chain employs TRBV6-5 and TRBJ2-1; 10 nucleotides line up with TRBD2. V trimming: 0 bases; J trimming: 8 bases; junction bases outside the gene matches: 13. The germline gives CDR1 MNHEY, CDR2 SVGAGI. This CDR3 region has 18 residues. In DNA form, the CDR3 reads TGTGCCAGCAGTTACTCCCCATGGGCTAGCGGGAGTCGCGATGAGCAGTTCTTC. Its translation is CASSYSPWASGSRDEQFF.

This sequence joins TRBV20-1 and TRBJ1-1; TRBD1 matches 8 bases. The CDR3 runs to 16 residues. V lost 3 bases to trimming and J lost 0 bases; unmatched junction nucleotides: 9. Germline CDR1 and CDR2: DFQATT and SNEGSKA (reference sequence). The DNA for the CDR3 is TGCAGTGCTAGGCACCGACAGGGGTCAATGAACACTGAAGCTTTCTTT. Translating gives CSARHRQGSMNTEAFF.

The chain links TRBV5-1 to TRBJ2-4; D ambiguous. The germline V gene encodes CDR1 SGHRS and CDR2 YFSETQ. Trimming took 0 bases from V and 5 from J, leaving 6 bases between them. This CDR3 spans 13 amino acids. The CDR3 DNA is TGCGCCAGCAGCTTGGGTTACCAAAACATTCAGTACTTC. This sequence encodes CASSLGYQNIQYF.

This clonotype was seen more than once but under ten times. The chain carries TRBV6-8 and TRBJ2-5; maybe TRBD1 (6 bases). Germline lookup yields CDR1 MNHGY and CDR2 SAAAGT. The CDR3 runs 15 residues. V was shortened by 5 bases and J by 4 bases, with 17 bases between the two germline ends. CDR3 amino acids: CASSLNREGRETQYF. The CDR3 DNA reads TGTGCCAGCAGTCTTAACAGGGAAGGGAGAGAGACCCAGTACTTC.

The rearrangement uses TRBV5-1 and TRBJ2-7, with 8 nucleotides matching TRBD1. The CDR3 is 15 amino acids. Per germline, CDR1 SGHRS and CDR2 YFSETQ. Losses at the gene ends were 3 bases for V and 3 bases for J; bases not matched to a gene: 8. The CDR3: CASSSTTGGGYEQYF. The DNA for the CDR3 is TGCGCCAGCAGCTCAACCACAGGGGGTGGCTACGAGCAGTACTTC. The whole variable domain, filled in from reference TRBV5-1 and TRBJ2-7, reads KAGVTQTPRYLIKTRGQQVTLSCSPISGHRSVSWYQQTPGQGLQFLFEYFSETQRNKGNFPGRFSGRQFSNSRSEMNVSTLELGDSALYLCASSSTTGGGYEQYFGPGTRLTVT.

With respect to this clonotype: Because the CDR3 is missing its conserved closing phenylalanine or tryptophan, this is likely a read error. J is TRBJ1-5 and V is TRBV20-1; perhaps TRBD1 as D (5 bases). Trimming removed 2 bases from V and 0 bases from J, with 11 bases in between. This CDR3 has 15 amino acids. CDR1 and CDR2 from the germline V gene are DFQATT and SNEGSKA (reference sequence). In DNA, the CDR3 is TGCAGTGCTAGAAGGGACCCTTGTAGCAATCAGCCCCAGCATTTG. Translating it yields CSARRDPCSNQPQHL.

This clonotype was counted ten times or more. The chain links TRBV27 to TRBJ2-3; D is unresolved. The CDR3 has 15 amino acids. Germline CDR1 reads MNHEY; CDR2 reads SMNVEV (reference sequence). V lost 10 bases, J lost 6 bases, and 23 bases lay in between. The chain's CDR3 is CATTPRTSLVDTQYF. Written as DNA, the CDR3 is TGTGCCACAACTCCCCGGACGTCGTTGGTGGATACGCAGTATTTT.

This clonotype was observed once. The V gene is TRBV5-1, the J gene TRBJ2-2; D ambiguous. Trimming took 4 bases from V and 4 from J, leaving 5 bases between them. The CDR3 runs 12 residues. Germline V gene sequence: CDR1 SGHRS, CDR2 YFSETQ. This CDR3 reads CASSITTGELFF. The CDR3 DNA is TGCGCCAGCAGCATAACCACCGGGGAGCTGTTTTTT.

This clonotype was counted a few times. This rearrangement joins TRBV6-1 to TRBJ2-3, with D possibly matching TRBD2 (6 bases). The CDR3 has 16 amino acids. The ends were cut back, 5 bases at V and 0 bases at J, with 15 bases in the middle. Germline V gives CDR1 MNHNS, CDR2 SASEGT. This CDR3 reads CASSTLRRASTDTQYF. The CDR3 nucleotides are TGTGCCAGCAGTACCCTTCGGAGGGCCAGCACAGATACGCAGTATTTT.